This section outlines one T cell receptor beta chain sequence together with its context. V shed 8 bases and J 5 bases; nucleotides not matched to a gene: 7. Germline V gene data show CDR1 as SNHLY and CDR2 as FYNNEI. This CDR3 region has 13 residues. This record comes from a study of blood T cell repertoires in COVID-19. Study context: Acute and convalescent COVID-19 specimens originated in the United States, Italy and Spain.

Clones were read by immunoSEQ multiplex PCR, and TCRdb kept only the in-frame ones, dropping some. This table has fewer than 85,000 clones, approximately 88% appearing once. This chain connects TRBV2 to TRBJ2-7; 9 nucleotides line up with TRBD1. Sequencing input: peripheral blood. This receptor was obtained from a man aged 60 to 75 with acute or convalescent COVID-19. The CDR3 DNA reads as TGTGCCAGCGGAGTCCGACAGGGGGACGAGCAGTACTTC. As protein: CASGVRQGDEQYF.